Listed here is a single T cell receptor beta chain. The data belong to a study of blood T cell repertoires in COVID-19. Study summary: Samples came from the United States, Italy and Spain, spanning acute and convalescent COVID-19. From T cells, B-cell-depleted T cells, or PBMCs came the material, which was cDNA or gDNA.

Resolution of symptoms, clearance, or two negative PCRs was present in recovered Cohort 3 donors. Original analysis: Nucleated cell counts were estimated from reference gene primer amplification. Profiling relied on immunoSEQ multiplex PCR, and the TCRdb table lists in-frame clones only, not all of them. V and J calls and clone size come straight from that table; D and trimming were deduced from the DNA. In the table there are around 260,000 clones, around nine tenths of which are singletons. This sequence was found in a woman younger than 45 who had recovered from COVID-19. Sample: PBMCs or T cells enriched from blood (not recorded which).

This chain's CDR3 is CASSPGTSMETQYF. CDR3 DNA sequence: TGTGCCAGCAGCCCAGGGACTAGCATGGAGACCCAGTACTTC. This chain connects TRBV7-9 to TRBJ2-5, with 9 bases fitting TRBD2. The germline V gene has CDR1 SEHNR and CDR2 FQNEAQ (reference sequence). V shed 5 bases and J 5 bases; nucleotides not matched to a gene: 6. The CDR3 covers 14 residues.